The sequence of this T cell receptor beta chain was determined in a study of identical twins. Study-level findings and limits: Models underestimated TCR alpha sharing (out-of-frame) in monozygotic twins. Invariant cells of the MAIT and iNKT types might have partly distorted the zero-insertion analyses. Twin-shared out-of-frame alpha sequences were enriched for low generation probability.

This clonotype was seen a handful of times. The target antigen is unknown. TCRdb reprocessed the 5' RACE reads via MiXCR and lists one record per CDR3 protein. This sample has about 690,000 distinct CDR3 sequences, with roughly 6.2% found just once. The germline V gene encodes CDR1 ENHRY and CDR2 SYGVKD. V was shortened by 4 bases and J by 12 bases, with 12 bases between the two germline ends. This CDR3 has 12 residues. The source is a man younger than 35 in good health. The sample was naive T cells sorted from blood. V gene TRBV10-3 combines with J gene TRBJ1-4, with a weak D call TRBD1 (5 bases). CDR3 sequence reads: CAISAGGEQLFF. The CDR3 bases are TGTGCCATCAGTGCCGGGGGAGAGCAACTGTTTTTT.